This T cell receptor beta chain was captured by sequencing in a study of shared clonotypes between healthy human individuals. Study-level information: CD4 naive and CD4 memory each took three plates per donor, while CD8 naive took two and CD8 memory one.

V lost 0 bases to trimming and J lost 2 bases, with 9 bases between them. The germline gives CDR1 SGHRS, CDR2 YFSETQ. This CDR3 is 14 amino acids long. In regard to this clone: What it recognizes is unknown.

Clones were read by immunoSEQ multiplex PCR, and TCRdb kept only the in-frame ones, dropping some. The data contain around 2,000,000 clones, roughly 96% of them singletons. Study-level findings and limits: Clonotype sharing across donors was expected to vary with sequencing depth. Generally, estimated richness proved larger in naive subsets than it did in memory subsets.

The chain couples TRBV5-1 to TRBJ2-7, with no clear D. The sequence came from a man aged 18 to 30 in good health. The sequenced material came from naive CD4+ T cells sorted from blood. The subset was: CD45RA+ positively selected. The chain's CDR3 is CASSLDRPPYEQYF. In nucleotides, the CDR3 is TGCGCCAGCAGCTTGGACCGACCTCCCTACGAGCAGTACTTC.